These 19 T cell receptor beta chains share one sample of origin, sequenced in a study of T cells in Graves' hyperthyroidism and ophthalmopathy. TCR beta CDR3 regions were amplified from RNA. First-round RT-PCR with HTBI primers amplified the TCR CDR3 region. Using its own MiXCR run on the multiplex PCR reads, TCRdb lists one record per CDR3 protein. Of about 160,000 distinct CDR3 sequences listed, around 8.9% are singletons. Source material: blood. These receptors were obtained from a woman under 30 with Graves' hyperthyroidism that later progressed to Graves' ophthalmopathy.

This clonotype was observed at least ten times. This sequence joins TRBV6-2 or TRBV6-3 and TRBJ2-1, with 9 bases identical to TRBD2. CDR1 and CDR2 (germline): MNHEY, SVGEGT. V trimming: 8 bases; J trimming: 9 bases; junction bases outside the gene matches: 8. CDR3 length equals 13 residues. This CDR3 reads CASRGRVGGEQFF. CDR3 nucleotide sequence: TGTGCCAGCCGCGGGAGGGTAGGAGGTGAGCAGTTCTTC.

The sample holds many counts of this clonotype. The chain links TRBV19 to TRBJ1-1, with 10 bases matching TRBD1. The trim removed 7 bases at V and 8 bases at J, leaving 13 bases unmatched. The germline V gene encodes CDR1 LNHDA and CDR2 SQIVND (reference sequence). CDR3 length equals 15 residues. The DNA of the CDR3 is TGTGCCAGTACCATGACAGGGGGCGCGAGTGGCGAAGCTTTCTTT. It translates to CASTMTGGASGEAFF.

The table lists this clonotype with many counts. J is TRBJ2-7 and V is TRBV28; D is perhaps TRBD2 (6 bases). Germline loops: CDR1 MDHEN, CDR2 SYDVKM. Trimming cost V 3 bases and J 4 bases, with 19 bases left between them. The CDR3 is 16 residues long. CDR3: CASSLGGFTSGYEQYF. CDR3 DNA: TGTGCCAGCAGTTTGGGGGGTTTTACCTCTGGGTACGAGCAGTACTTC.

This clonotype has at least ten counts. The rearrangement links TRBV20-1 to TRBJ2-2; D gene uncertain. The V end lost 1 base, the J end lost 4 bases, and 1 base lay between the germline ends. CDR1 DFQATT and CDR2 SNEGSKA come from the germline V gene (reference sequence). The CDR3 spans 11 residues. The CDR3 spells CSARATGELFF. The CDR3 bases are TGCAGTGCTAGAGCCACCGGGGAGCTGTTTTTT.

With regard to this clonotype: Just one base apart from a much larger clone, this may be a read error. This rearrangement joins TRBV2 to TRBJ2-1; no clear D gene. The CDR3 sequence is 14 residues long. Per the germline V gene, CDR1 is SNHLY and CDR2 is FYNNEI. The CDR3 reads CASSVAGVVSEQLF. The DNA for the CDR3 is TGTGCCAGCAGTGTGGCCGGTGTTGTCAGTGAGCAGCTCTTC.

Worth noting for this clonotype: At one end, the junction sequence differs from germline, possibly due to a read error. This chain links TRBV20-1 with TRBJ2-1, with 11 bases matching TRBD2. The CDR3 sequence is 20 residues long. Looked up from germline, CDR1 is DFQATT and CDR2 is SNEGSKA (reference sequence). In DNA form, the CDR3 reads TGCAGTGCATCCAGACAGCGAATAGCGGGAGGGCTTGGCGACTACAATGAGCAGTCCTTC. This gives the protein CSASRQRIAGGLGDYNEQSF.

This clonotype was found many times. This rearrangement joins TRBV18 to TRBJ1-1, with D perhaps matching TRBD1 (5 bases). CDR3 length equals 13 residues. Trimming removed 3 bases from V and 3 bases from J, with 8 bases in between. The germline V gene has CDR1 KGHSH and CDR2 LQKENI. The CDR3 DNA reads TGTGCCAGCTCACCCAAAGGGGACACTGAAGCTTTCTTT. Protein: CASSPKGDTEAFF.

Ten or more counts support this clonotype. The chain is built from TRBV28 and TRBJ1-2; 8 positions match TRBD1. This CDR3 is built from 18 residues. Germline CDR1 is MDHEN and CDR2 is SYDVKM. With 3 bases clipped from V and 0 bases from J, the junction kept 12 bases outside the gene matches. The CDR3 coding sequence is TGTGCCAGCAGTTTCACCTCCCCCGGGACAGGACCTAACTATGGCTACACCTTC. Amino acid sequence: CASSFTSPGTGPNYGYTF.

This clonotype was recorded many times. This rearrangement joins TRBV12-3 or TRBV12-4 to TRBJ1-1; TRBD1 agrees at 7 bases. The CDR3 is 15 residues long. V trimming: 5 bases; J trimming: 0 bases; junction bases outside the gene matches: 6. The CDR3 nucleotides are TGTGCCAGCAGTAGACAGGGTGGGATGAACACTGAAGCTTTCTTT. It codes for CASSRQGGMNTEAFF.

This clonotype was recorded many times. The rearrangement uses TRBV30 and TRBJ1-1; possibly TRBD1 for D (5 bases). Germline lookup yields CDR1 GTSNPN and CDR2 SVGIG (reference sequence). The V end was cut by 3 bases, the J end by 4 bases, with 15 bases between. The CDR3 contains 14 residues. DNA for the CDR3: TGTGCCTGGAGCGGGAGGGGATTTGGCACTGAAGCTTTCTTT. Protein sequence: CAWSGRGFGTEAFF.

This clonotype was found many times. The chain uses TRBV4-1 and TRBJ2-7; D unresolved. V was pared by 3 bases and J by 1 base, with 13 bases between. The germline V gene encodes CDR1 MGHRA and CDR2 YSYEKL. The CDR3 has 15 amino acids. The CDR3 protein is CASSQLNFGSYEQYF. The CDR3 DNA sequence: TGCGCCAGCAGCCAGTTGAATTTCGGTTCCTACGAGCAGTACTTC.

The V and J genes are TRBV18 and TRBJ1-3, with TRBD1 identical over 10 bases. Germline V CDR1 and CDR2: KGHSH, LQKENI. J lost 0 bases, V lost 3 bases, and 8 bases had no gene match. The CDR3 is 18 residues long. The CDR3 nucleotides are TGTGCCAGCTCACCGCTCGTCGGACAGGGGGTCTCTGGAAACACCATATATTTT. It is translated as CASSPLVGQGVSGNTIYF.

This clonotype occurred many times. The chain employs TRBV19 and TRBJ1-3; D unresolved. CDR3 size: 14 residues. Trimming shortened V by 2 bases and J by 4 bases, and 9 bases separated the two germline ends. CDR1 LNHDA and CDR2 SQIVND come from the germline V gene (reference sequence). In DNA, the CDR3 is TGTGCCAGTAGTATACGGCCATCGGGAAACACCATATATTTT. Encoded protein: CASSIRPSGNTIYF. The full variable domain, in which reference TRBV19 and TRBJ1-3 provide the parts outside the CDR3, is DGGITQSPKYLFRKEGQNVTLSCEQNLNHDAMYWYRQDPGQGLRLIYYSQIVNDFQKGDIAEGYSVSREKKESFPLTVTSAQKNPTAFYLCASSIRPSGNTIYFGEGSWLTVV.

This clonotype came up many times. The CDR3 coding sequence is TGTGCCAGCAGCTCAGAAGGTTACGAGCAGTACTTC. This codes for CASSSEGYEQYF. The chain recombines TRBV11-2 with TRBJ2-7; no definite D call. CDR1 SGHAT and CDR2 FQNNGV come from the germline V gene. Trimming shortened V by 4 bases and J by 4 bases, and 8 bases separated the two germline ends. CDR3 length: 12 amino acids.

The sample holds many counts of this clonotype. This sequence joins TRBV6-1 and TRBJ1-2; a weak D match, TRBD1 (5 bases). This CDR3 is built from 14 residues. Per germline, CDR1 MNHNS and CDR2 SASEGT. V was cut by 5 bases and J by 6 bases, with 16 bases left in between. The CDR3 DNA reads as TGTGCCAGCAGTTCCCCCGAGGGGACGGATGGCTACACCTTC. It specifies CASSSPEGTDGYTF.

The chain is built from TRBV5-4 and TRBJ1-1; TRBD1 matches at 9 bases. V gave up 0 bases and J gave up 2 bases; unmatched junction bases: 2. There are 15 residues in the CDR3. Germline V lookup: CDR1 SGHNT, CDR2 YYREEE (reference sequence). The CDR3 here is CASSLEQGANTEAFF. CDR3 sequence (DNA): TGTGCCAGCAGCTTGGAACAGGGGGCAAACACTGAAGCTTTCTTT.

This clonotype has at least ten counts. The chain uses TRBV6-1 and TRBJ1-1; unclear D gene. Trimming took 4 bases from V and 1 from J, leaving 7 bases between them. The CDR3 extends over 13 amino acids. Germline V gene lookup returns CDR1 MNHNS and CDR2 SASEGT. In nucleotides, the CDR3 is TGTGCCAGCAGTGTGTTACCGAACACTGAAGCTTTCTTT. It is translated as CASSVLPNTEAFF.

This clonotype was seen ten or more times. J is TRBJ2-1 and V is TRBV20-1; 11 positions agree with TRBD2. The CDR3 covers 15 residues. J gave up 8 bases and V 3 bases, and 9 bases lay outside the gene matches. Germline assignment: CDR1 DFQATT and CDR2 SNEGSKA (reference sequence). CDR3 residues: CSASTLAGEFDEQFF. The CDR3 nucleotides read TGCAGTGCTAGCACACTAGCGGGAGAATTTGATGAGCAGTTCTTC.

The table lists this clonotype with many counts. The chain couples TRBV5-5 to TRBJ1-5; 8 bases match TRBD1. The CDR3 loop spans 15 amino acids. From germline, CDR1 is SGHKS and CDR2 YYEKEE (reference sequence). Unmatched junction bases numbered 6, after V lost 2 bases and J lost 5 bases. CDR3 in DNA: TGTGCCAGCAGCTTCGATGGGACAGGTCATCAGCCCCAGCATTTT. Translated, it gives CASSFDGTGHQPQHF.